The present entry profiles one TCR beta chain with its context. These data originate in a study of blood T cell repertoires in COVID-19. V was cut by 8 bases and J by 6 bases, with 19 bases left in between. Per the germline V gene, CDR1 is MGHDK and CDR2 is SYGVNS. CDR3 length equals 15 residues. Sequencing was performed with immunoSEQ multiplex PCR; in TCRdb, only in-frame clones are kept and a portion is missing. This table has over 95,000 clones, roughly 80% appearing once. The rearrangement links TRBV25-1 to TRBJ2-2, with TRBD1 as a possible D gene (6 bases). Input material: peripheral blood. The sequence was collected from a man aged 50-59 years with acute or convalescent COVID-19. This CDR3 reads CASSLTGSASGELFF. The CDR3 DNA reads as TGTGCCAGCTCTCTCACAGGGTCGGCATCCGGGGAGCTGTTTTTT.